This T cell receptor beta chain derives from a study of shared clonotypes between healthy human individuals. Study processing details: For the immunoSEQ data, sequences were junction-only without quality scores, so filtering differed. Using immunoSEQ multiplex PCR, the repertoire was profiled, and TCRdb retains in-frame clones only, with some absent. That table furnishes V, J and clone size, whereas the DNA furnished D and trimming. Of around 700,000 clones in the sample, more than 70% were seen once. CD4+ cells yielded CD45RA+ naive and CD45RA-negative memory subsets. Source material: memory CD4+ T cells sorted from blood. Noted subset: CD45RA-negative fraction. This receptor was taken from a woman aged 30 to 39 in good health.

CDR3 DNA sequence: TGCGCCAGCGGGAAATCCGTTAAAGAGACCCAGTACTTC. Protein sequence: CASGKSVKETQYF. V gene TRBV5-1 combines with J gene TRBJ2-5; no clear D. The CDR3 consists of 13 residues. Trimming stripped 7 bases from V and 3 bases from J, with 13 bases between. Per the germline V gene, CDR1 is SGHRS and CDR2 is YFSETQ.